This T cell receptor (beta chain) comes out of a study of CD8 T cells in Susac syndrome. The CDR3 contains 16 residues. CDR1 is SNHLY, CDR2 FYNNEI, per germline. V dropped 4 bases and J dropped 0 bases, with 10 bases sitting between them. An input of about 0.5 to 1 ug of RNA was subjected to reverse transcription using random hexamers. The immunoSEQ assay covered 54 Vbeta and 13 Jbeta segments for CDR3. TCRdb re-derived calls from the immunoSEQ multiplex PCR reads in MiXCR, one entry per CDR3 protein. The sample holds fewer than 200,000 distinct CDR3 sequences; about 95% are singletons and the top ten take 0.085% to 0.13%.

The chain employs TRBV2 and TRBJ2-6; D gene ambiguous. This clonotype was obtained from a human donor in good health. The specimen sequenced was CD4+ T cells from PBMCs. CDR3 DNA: TGTGCCAGCAGTGGACCAGGTCTCTCTGGGGCCAACGTCCTGACTTTC. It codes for CASSGPGLSGANVLTF.